The 20 T cell receptor beta chains below all came from one sample that was sequenced in a study of CD8+ T cells in alopecia areata. As the sequencing template, cDNA was produced by extracting RNA and reverse transcribing it. The repertoire was sequenced with immunoSEQ multiplex PCR; TCRdb's copy has only in-frame clones and lacks some. The table has 98,000 or so clones, under 65% seen once. The sequencing sample was made of NKG2D-low CD8+ T cells sorted from blood. These receptor sequences come from a human donor with alopecia areata.

This chain uses TRBV27 with TRBJ1-5; D uncertain. The V gene lost 8 bases and the J gene lost 4 bases, with 6 bases spanning the gap. CDR3 length: 11 residues. Germline V lookup: CDR1 MNHEY, CDR2 SMNVEV (reference sequence). CDR3 residues: CASGFNQPQHF. CDR3 coding DNA: TGTGCCAGCGGGTTTAATCAGCCCCAGCATTTT.

This clone was seen a handful of times. This chain links TRBV7-9 with TRBJ1-2; D unclear. The V gene lost 3 bases and the J gene lost 8 bases, with 28 bases spanning the gap. There are 18 residues in the CDR3. The germline gives CDR1 SEHNR, CDR2 FQNEAQ (reference sequence). This CDR3 reads CASSFSPPRLKEGLGYTF. As DNA, the CDR3 is TGTGCCAGCAGCTTTAGTCCTCCGCGACTTAAGGAAGGCTTGGGCTACACCTTC.

V is TRBV28 and J is TRBJ1-2, with D possibly matching TRBD1 (5 bases). Germline V gene sequence: CDR1 MDHEN, CDR2 SYDVKM. The CDR3 loop spans 14 amino acids. With 5 bases removed from V and 8 bases from J, the gap between germline ends came to 18 bases. The CDR3 region is CASSQAQEYSGYTF. The CDR3 DNA reads as TGTGCCAGCAGTCAGGCACAGGAATATAGCGGCTACACCTTC.

The chain combines TRBV19 with TRBJ2-5; D is undetermined. Germline CDR1 and CDR2: LNHDA and SQIVND (reference sequence). The germline V and J ends were trimmed by 1 base and 5 bases, with 5 bases remaining between them. CDR3 size: 12 residues. Here the CDR3 reads CASSIGEETQYF. Written as DNA, the CDR3 is TGTGCCAGTAGTATAGGAGAGGAGACCCAGTACTTC. The variable domain in full, with the rest retrieved from reference TRBV19 and TRBJ2-5, is DGGITQSPKYLFRKEGQNVTLSCEQNLNHDAMYWYRQDPGQGLRLIYYSQIVNDFQKGDIAEGYSVSREKKESFPLTVTSAQKNPTAFYLCASSIGEETQYFGPGTRLLVL.

The V and J genes are TRBV28 and TRBJ2-7, with D uncertain. In germline, CDR1 is MDHEN, CDR2 SYDVKM. CDR3 length: 12 amino acids. V was cut by 6 bases and J by 3 bases, with 9 bases left in between. As DNA, the CDR3 is TGTGCCAGCAGCGCTAGGTTCTACGAGCAGTACTTC. Encoded protein: CASSARFYEQYF.

The chain has TRBV27 and TRBJ2-3; D tentatively fits TRBD1 or TRBD2 (5 bases each). The CDR3 consists of 11 residues. From germline, CDR1 is MNHEY and CDR2 SMNVEV (reference sequence). V was cut by 8 bases and J by 6 bases, with 9 bases left in between. This chain's CDR3 is CASRWGDTQYF. DNA of the CDR3: TGTGCCAGCCGCTGGGGGGATACGCAGTATTTT.

The chain recombines TRBV28 with TRBJ1-5, with D possibly TRBD1 on 6 matching bases. There are 13 residues in the CDR3. The V end lost 9 bases, the J end lost 5 bases, and 14 bases lay between the germline ends. Germline V gene lookup returns CDR1 MDHEN and CDR2 SYDVKM. CDR3 coding DNA: TGTGCCAGTTATACAGGGTACGATCAGCCCCAGCATTTT. Protein product: CASYTGYDQPQHF.

This chain connects TRBV6-5 to TRBJ1-5; no reliable D call. Germline V lookup: CDR1 MNHEY, CDR2 SVGAGI. This CDR3 is 13 amino acids long. The V end lost 2 bases, the J end lost 4 bases, and 6 bases lay between the germline ends. As DNA, the CDR3 is TGTGCCAGCAGTTACACGGGTAATCAGCCCCAGCATTTT. The encoded protein is CASSYTGNQPQHF.

The chain couples TRBV29-1 to TRBJ2-5; the D call may be TRBD1 or TRBD2 (5 bases each). Germline CDR1 reads SQVTM; CDR2 reads ANQGSEA. The V end lost 3 bases, the J end lost 1 base, and 12 bases lay between the germline ends. The CDR3 runs 14 residues. The CDR3 is CSVEAAGSQETQYF. The CDR3, as DNA: TGCAGCGTTGAGGCGGCAGGGAGCCAAGAGACCCAGTACTTC.

This clone has more than one count but fewer than ten. The CDR3: CSVNGHRAEETQYF. CDR3 coding DNA: TGCAGCGTTAACGGACACAGGGCCGAAGAGACCCAGTACTTC. J is TRBJ2-5 and V is TRBV29-1; weak D call: TRBD1 (6 bases). The length of the CDR3 is 14 residues. V lost 5 bases, J lost 3 bases, and 16 bases lay in between. Germline CDR1 is SQVTM and CDR2 is ANQGSEA. The full variable domain, in which reference TRBV29-1 and TRBJ2-5 provide the parts outside the CDR3, is SAVISQKPSRDICQRGTSLTIQCQVDSQVTMMFWYRQQPGQSLTLIATANQGSEATYESGFVIDKFPISRPNLTFSTLTVSNMSPEDSSIYLCSVNGHRAEETQYFGPGTRLLVL.

The chain recombines TRBV6-6 with TRBJ2-7; D gene ambiguous. Germline V gene sequence: CDR1 MNHNY, CDR2 SVGAGI (reference sequence). CDR3 length: 13 amino acids. Trimming left V 2 bases short and J 7 bases short, with 12 bases between. DNA for the CDR3: TGTGCCAGCAGTTACGCCGACATAGGAGAGCAGTACTTC. As protein: CASSYADIGEQYF.

This clone was found a few times. The chain recombines TRBV5-1 with TRBJ2-1, with D possibly being TRBD2 (5 bases). Germline-derived CDR1 and CDR2 are SGHRS and YFSETQ. The CDR3 is made up of 13 amino acids. V lost 7 bases and J 8 bases, leaving 16 bases between the germline ends. The CDR3 loop is CASSAGSGYEQFF. Written as DNA, the CDR3 is TGCGCCAGCTCGGCGGGCTCCGGGTATGAGCAGTTCTTC.

This CDR3 reads CSVGLAENYGYTF. The CDR3 DNA reads TGCAGCGTTGGGCTTGCGGAGAACTATGGCTACACCTTC. The V and J genes are TRBV29-1 and TRBJ1-2; unclear D gene. This CDR3 spans 13 amino acids. Germline CDR1 reads SQVTM; CDR2 reads ANQGSEA. The V end was cut by 4 bases, the J end by 2 bases, with 11 bases between.

This clone was found a few times. The gene calls are TRBV7-9 and TRBJ1-4; 8 nucleotides align to TRBD1. The CDR3 is 16 residues long. Germline CDR1 and CDR2: SEHNR and FQNEAQ (reference sequence). Trimming cost V 5 bases and J 4 bases; bases outside gene matches: 9. CDR3 protein: CASSRAGDRINEKLFF. The CDR3 nucleotides read TGTGCCAGCAGCCGGGCCGGGGACAGGATTAATGAAAAACTGTTTTTT.

The V and J genes are TRBV6-5 and TRBJ2-7, with D possibly being TRBD2 (5 bases). CDR1 and CDR2 from the germline V gene are MNHEY and SVGAGI. The CDR3 extends over 14 amino acids. V was shortened by 2 bases and J by 6 bases, with 14 bases between the two germline ends. The CDR3 is CASSYEAGTAEQYF. The CDR3 DNA follows: TGTGCCAGCAGTTACGAGGCGGGTACGGCCGAGCAGTACTTC.

The chain links TRBV9 to TRBJ2-7, with 10 bases lining up with TRBD1. CDR1 is SGDLS and CDR2 is YYNGEE in the germline V gene. The CDR3 consists of 13 residues. J lost 4 bases, V lost 4 bases, and 2 bases had no gene match. The CDR3 nucleotides are TGTGCCAGCAGCCAGGGACAGGGGTACGAGCAGTACTTC. It translates to CASSQGQGYEQYF.

This rearrangement joins TRBV2 to TRBJ2-7, with a weak D call TRBD2 (5 bases). Trimming shortened V by 2 bases and J by 7 bases, and 21 bases separated the two germline ends. Looked up from germline, CDR1 is SNHLY and CDR2 is FYNNEI. The CDR3 runs 16 residues. The CDR3 region is CASSETTHTATGEQYF. The CDR3 DNA reads TGTGCCAGCAGTGAAACAACCCACACGGCGACGGGAGAGCAGTACTTC. The full variable domain, in which reference TRBV2 and TRBJ2-7 provide the parts outside the CDR3, is EPEVTQTPSHQVTQMGQEVILRCVPISNHLYFYWYRQILGQKVEFLVSFYNNEISEKSEIFDDQFSVERPDGSNFTLKIRSTKLEDSAMYFCASSETTHTATGEQYFGPGTRLTVT.

This clone was counted between two and nine times. V and J are TRBV6-5 and TRBJ2-7, with D possibly being TRBD1 or TRBD2 (5 bases each). Germline V gene data show CDR1 as MNHEY and CDR2 as SVGAGI. V lost 0 bases and J lost 7, with 7 bases in between. The CDR3 length is 12 residues. DNA for the CDR3: TGTGCCAGCAGTTACTCGGGGGTTGAGCAGTACTTC. Translation gives CASSYSGVEQYF.

The CDR3, as DNA: TGTGCCAGCAGTAGCGGGAGTAAGCCTCCCTACGAGCAGTACTTC. This sequence encodes CASSSGSKPPYEQYF. The chain is built from TRBV13 and TRBJ2-7, with TRBD2 matching over 9 bases. Trimming removed 6 bases from V and 2 bases from J; junction bases left unmatched: 8. Germline V gene lookup returns CDR1 PRHDT and CDR2 FYEKMQ (reference sequence). There are 15 residues in the CDR3.

The chain joins TRBV7-9 to TRBJ2-7; 7 positions match TRBD1. Germline loops: CDR1 SEHNR, CDR2 FQNEAQ (reference sequence). The CDR3 totals 16 residues. V gave up 4 bases and J gave up 6 bases; unmatched junction bases: 15. DNA of the CDR3: TGTGCCAGCAGCTCGGGGTCGACAGGGAAAGTCGGCGAGCAGTACTTC. This gives the protein CASSSGSTGKVGEQYF.